The following is a TCR beta chain sequence with its context. Germline assignment: CDR1 SGHVS and CDR2 FNYEAQ. The CDR3 is 15 residues long. Trimming removed 0 bases from V and 6 bases from J, with 15 bases in between. The data were taken from a study of regulatory T cells in long-lasting Graves disease. Combining iRepertoire HTBI primers with Arm-PCR of CDR3 regions, the authors built TCR beta libraries. TCRdb re-called the multiplex PCR reads through MiXCR, storing one row per CDR3 protein. Counted here are hundreds of thousands of distinct CDR3 sequences, about 32% occurring once; the ten biggest clones make up under 50%. Noted time point: persistent/refractory GD, antithyroid drugs over 5 years with positive TRAb. PBMC-extracted RNA yielded the TCR library.

The V and J genes are TRBV7-6 and TRBJ2-7, with D maybe TRBD1 (5 bases). Source: peripheral blood mononuclear cells (PBMCs), taken when the disease was refractory, from a patient treated with antithyroid drugs. This receptor was taken from a female donor with Graves disease. The CDR3 here is CASSLADSSKAEQYF. The DNA for the CDR3 is TGTGCCAGCAGCTTAGCCGACAGTTCAAAGGCCGAGCAGTACTTC.